This record covers a single T cell receptor (beta chain). CDR1 SQVTM and CDR2 ANQGSEA come from the germline V gene. The CDR3 is 13 residues long. The V and J ends lost 2 bases and 8 bases respectively, with 15 bases between them. These data belong to a study of technical replicates of blood from several donors. Some clones are missing from TCRdb's copy, which holds only in-frame ones; the method was immunoSEQ multiplex PCR. Among over 55,000 clones listed, approximately 87% were seen once. The chain employs TRBV29-1 and TRBJ1-2; the D gene is possibly TRBD1 (5 bases). Sequenced sample: PBMCs. The sequence was obtained from a human donor in good health. Some clones in this sample may be carry-over from other donors' samples. CDR3 sequence (DNA): TGCAGCGTTGAACAGTTGGAGGGGCAGGGCTACACCTTC. It translates to CSVEQLEGQGYTF.